These 10 T cell receptor beta chains were sequenced from one sample in a study of control samples from healthy donors and cancer patients. This table comes from immunoSEQ multiplex PCR, and its TCRdb copy is limited to in-frame clones, with some not included. In the table there are roughly 150,000 clones, about 94% of which are singletons. Sequencing was performed on blood. The receptor source for this set is a man in his forties or fifties in good health.

The V call is TRBV5-1, the J call TRBJ1-1, with 8 positions matching TRBD1. V lost 3 bases to trimming and J lost 7 bases; unmatched junction nucleotides: 8. The germline V gene has CDR1 SGHRS and CDR2 YFSETQ. The CDR3 covers 14 residues. CDR3 region: CASSSGTGGLEAFF. The CDR3 nucleotides read TGCGCCAGCAGCTCCGGGACAGGCGGACTTGAAGCTTTCTTT.

The rearrangement joins TRBV5-1 to TRBJ2-5; D gene unclear. Between the trimmed V and J ends, which lost 0 bases and 2 bases, there was a span of 8 bases. Germline loops: CDR1 SGHRS, CDR2 YFSETQ. CDR3 length equals 14 residues. In DNA, the CDR3 is TGCGCCAGCAGCTTGGCCGGCCAGCAAGAGACCCAGTACTTC. Translation gives CASSLAGQQETQYF.

The chain is built from TRBV14 and TRBJ2-7, with no clear D. The CDR3 runs to 14 residues. Germline-derived CDR1 and CDR2 are SGHDN and FVKESK. V was trimmed by 2 bases and J by 1 base, leaving 9 bases between them. The CDR3 loop is CASSQSRRSYEQYF. The DNA of the CDR3 is TGTGCCAGCAGCCAATCCCGACGGTCCTACGAGCAGTACTTC.

The rearrangement uses TRBV18 and TRBJ2-5, with D perhaps TRBD1 or TRBD2 (5 bases each). The CDR3 covers 13 residues. Germline CDR1 KGHSH, CDR2 LQKENI. The germline V and J ends were trimmed by 3 bases and 4 bases, with 9 bases remaining between them. The CDR3 nucleotides are TGTGCCAGCTCACCTCAGAGGGGAGAGACCCAGTACTTC. It is translated as CASSPQRGETQYF.

The J gene is TRBJ2-5, the V gene TRBV5-1, with TRBD1 identical over 7 bases. Germline trimming cut 4 bases from V and 5 bases from J; bases unmatched to any gene: 14. Germline V CDR1 and CDR2: SGHRS, YFSETQ. CDR3 size: 16 residues. The CDR3 DNA sequence: TGCGCCAGCAGCCTCGAAGGACAGGCTTTTAGGGAGACCCAGTACTTC. This sequence encodes CASSLEGQAFRETQYF.

A single count supports this clone. V is TRBV6-5 and J is TRBJ1-1, with D unresolved. The CDR3 is made up of 14 amino acids. The V and J ends lost 0 bases and 0 bases respectively, with 5 bases between them. The germline CDR1 and CDR2 sequences are MNHEY and SVGAGI. The CDR3, as DNA: TGTGCCAGCAGTTACTCGCAAGTGAACACTGAAGCTTTCTTT. Its translation: CASSYSQVNTEAFF.

V is TRBV7-6 and J is TRBJ1-2; TRBD1 might be the D (5 bases). Trimming stripped 2 bases from V and 5 bases from J, with 6 bases between. The germline CDR1 and CDR2 sequences are SGHVS and FNYEAQ. The CDR3 totals 12 residues. The CDR3 region has the DNA TGTGCCAGCAGCTTACCAGGGTATGGCTACACCTTC. It codes for CASSLPGYGYTF. The whole variable domain, filled in from reference TRBV7-6 and TRBJ1-2, reads GAGVSQSPRYKVTKRGQDVALRCDPISGHVSLYWYRQALGQGPEFLTYFNYEAQQDKSGLPNDRFSAERPEGSISTLTIQRTEQRDSAMYRCASSLPGYGYTFGSGTRLTVV.

This chain joins TRBV4-1 and TRBJ1-4; TRBD1 agrees at 7 bases. With V trimmed by 4 bases and J by 7 bases, 9 bases remained unmatched. CDR1 and CDR2 (germline): MGHRA, YSYEKL. There are 15 residues in the CDR3. CDR3 sequence (DNA): TGCGCCAGCAGCCTTATACAGGGGACCTCTGAAAAACTGTTTTTT. It yields the protein CASSLIQGTSEKLFF.

This clone has just one count. V gene TRBV4-2 combines with J gene TRBJ2-2; maybe TRBD2 (5 bases). Germline CDR1 and CDR2: LGHNA and YNFKEQ. This CDR3 is 14 amino acids long. The V and J ends lost 5 bases and 4 bases respectively, with 11 bases between them. The CDR3 loop is CASSDEGLTGELFF. The CDR3 DNA reads as TGTGCCAGCAGCGATGAGGGCCTCACCGGGGAGCTGTTTTTT.

This sequence joins TRBV13 and TRBJ1-6; TRBD1 is a possible D gene (6 bases). The V gene lost 0 bases and the J gene lost 5 bases, with 14 bases spanning the gap. The CDR3 length is 17 residues. Germline CDR1 PRHDT, CDR2 FYEKMQ (reference sequence). The CDR3 nucleotides read TGTGCCAGCAGCTTAGGTCGAGGGGGGCGAGATAATTCACCCCTCCACTTT. Amino acids: CASSLGRGGRDNSPLHF.